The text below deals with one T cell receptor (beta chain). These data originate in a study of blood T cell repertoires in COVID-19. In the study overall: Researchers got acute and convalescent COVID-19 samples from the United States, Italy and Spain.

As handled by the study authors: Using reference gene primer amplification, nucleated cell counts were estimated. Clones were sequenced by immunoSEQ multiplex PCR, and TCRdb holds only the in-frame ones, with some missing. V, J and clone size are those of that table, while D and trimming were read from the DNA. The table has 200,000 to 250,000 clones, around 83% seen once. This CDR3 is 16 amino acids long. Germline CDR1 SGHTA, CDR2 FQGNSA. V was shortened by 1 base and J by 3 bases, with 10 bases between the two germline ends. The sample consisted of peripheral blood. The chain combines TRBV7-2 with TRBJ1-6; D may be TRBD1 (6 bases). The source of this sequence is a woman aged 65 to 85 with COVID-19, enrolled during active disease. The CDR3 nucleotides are TGTGCCAGCAGCTTAGGGGGACAAGACTATAATTCACCCCTCCACTTT. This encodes CASSLGGQDYNSPLHF.